This section outlines one T cell receptor (beta chain) sequence together with its context. The V and J ends lost 5 bases and 1 base respectively, with 23 bases between them. Per the germline V gene, CDR1 is SGHAT and CDR2 is FQNNGV. The CDR3 spans 18 residues. Then a second PCR, running about 6 to 12 cycles, was carried out with a sample-barcoded 5' primer and a J-beta primer mix. One entry per CDR3 protein results from TCRdb running MiXCR on the 5' RACE reads. The repertoire includes around 600,000 distinct CDR3 sequences, 45% to 55% of them detected once, and under 30% sits in the top ten. This entry is derived from a study of blood T cells in healthy people across ages. Each donor had around 10 milliliters of peripheral blood drawn. Per sample, extraction of total RNA gave at least 5.5 micrograms in every case.

The source is a man at least 80 years old in good health. The V gene is TRBV11-2, the J gene TRBJ1-2, with D uncertain. Source material: blood. In nucleotides, the CDR3 is TGTGCCAGCAGCCCCACAAGGCCTTCGCAACACATTAACTATGGCTACACCTTC. It codes for CASSPTRPSQHINYGYTF.